Below, one T cell receptor (beta chain) is given with its context. This CDR3 is built from 14 residues. Trimming shortened V by 6 bases and J by 4 bases, and 16 bases separated the two germline ends. This sample is part of a study of identical twins. TCRdb passed the 5' RACE reads through MiXCR, listing each CDR3 protein once. The data hold about 730,000 distinct CDR3 sequences, with 21% observed a single time. Another study also made use of these data, one on T cells expressing NK-cell markers.

This TCR came from a woman younger than 30 in good health. Sequenced sample: PBMCs. V and J are TRBV12-3 or TRBV12-4 and TRBJ2-7; maybe TRBD2 (6 bases). The CDR3 DNA reads as TGTGCCAGCAGCACCGGGACTTTCGGGTACGAGCAGTACTTC. It specifies CASSTGTFGYEQYF.